These 25 T cell receptor beta chains originate from one sample sequenced in a study of T cell changes during pregnancy in multiple sclerosis. Clones were sequenced by immunoSEQ multiplex PCR, and TCRdb holds only the in-frame ones, with some missing. Counted here are around 88,000 clones, 90% to 95% occurring once; the ten biggest clones make up roughly 2.5%. Specimen: peripheral blood, collected in the first trimester of pregnancy. These receptors originate from a female donor with multiple sclerosis, enrolled in a pregnancy study.

The rearrangement joins TRBV6-5 to TRBJ2-7; TRBD2 agrees at 12 bases. The CDR3 is made up of 15 amino acids. CDR1 is MNHEY and CDR2 is SVGAGI in the germline V gene. With V trimmed by 5 bases and J by 4 bases, 6 bases remained unmatched. CDR3 in DNA: TGTGCCAGCAGTACACTAGCGGGAGGTTCATACGAGCAGTACTTC. It translates to CASSTLAGGSYEQYF.

This chain connects TRBV5-5 to TRBJ2-1; TRBD1 is a possible D gene (6 bases). Germline loops: CDR1 SGHKS, CDR2 YYEKEE (reference sequence). CDR3 size: 17 residues. V lost 0 bases to trimming and J lost 2 bases, with 15 bases between them. This CDR3 reads CASSLVRIGGTYNEQFF. The CDR3 coding sequence is TGTGCCAGCAGCTTGGTGCGTATAGGGGGAACCTACAATGAGCAGTTCTTC. The variable domain in full, with the rest retrieved from reference TRBV5-5 and TRBJ2-1, is DAGVTQSPTHLIKTRGQQVTLRCSPISGHKSVSWYQQVLGQGPQFIFQYYEKEERGRGNFPDRFSARQFPNYSSELNVNALLLGDSALYLCASSLVRIGGTYNEQFFGPGTRLTVL.

The genes are TRBV10-3 and TRBJ1-1, with 8 bases matching TRBD1. The CDR3 extends over 14 amino acids. The V gene's germline CDR1 is ENHRY and CDR2 SYGVKD. V lost 4 bases to trimming and J lost 1 base; unmatched junction nucleotides: 2. CDR3 residues: CAISVQGANTEAFF. CDR3 DNA sequence: TGTGCCATCAGTGTCCAGGGGGCGAACACTGAAGCTTTCTTT.

The chain is built from TRBV19 and TRBJ2-1, with D possibly TRBD1 on 6 matching bases. This CDR3 is built from 17 residues. V was shortened by 5 bases and J by 2 bases, with 19 bases between the two germline ends. Germline CDR1 LNHDA, CDR2 SQIVND (reference sequence). CDR3: CASSFQPTTGPYNEQFF. CDR3 nucleotides: TGTGCCAGTAGTTTCCAGCCCACGACAGGTCCCTACAATGAGCAGTTCTTC.

CDR3 sequence: CASSQDPKRGGYTF. The CDR3, as DNA: TGCGCCAGCAGCCAAGATCCAAAACGGGGTGGCTACACCTTC. V is TRBV4-3 and J is TRBJ1-2, with D unclear. Germline CDR1 and CDR2: LGHNA and YSLEER. The CDR3 covers 14 residues. Trimming shortened V by 0 bases and J by 7 bases, and 12 bases separated the two germline ends.

This rearrangement joins TRBV29-1 to TRBJ2-5; 8 nucleotides line up with TRBD2. The CDR3 is made up of 16 amino acids. V shed 4 bases, J shed 0 bases, and the junction held 10 bases outside the gene matches. Germline CDR1 SQVTM, CDR2 ANQGSEA. CDR3 protein: CSVVLNGLAHQETQYF. The CDR3 region has the DNA TGCAGCGTTGTTCTCAATGGACTAGCACACCAAGAGACCCAGTACTTC.

This rearrangement joins TRBV29-1 to TRBJ2-3, with 12 bases identical to TRBD2. J lost 4 bases, V lost 5 bases, and 7 bases had no gene match. The CDR3 extends over 15 amino acids. Germline V gives CDR1 SQVTM, CDR2 ANQGSEA. The CDR3 DNA is TGCAGCGTTCGTCGGACTAGCGGGACCTCAGATACGCAGTATTTT. Protein: CSVRRTSGTSDTQYF.

The genes are TRBV27 and TRBJ2-1, with a weak D call TRBD1 (9 bases). V lost 6 bases and J lost 15, with 30 bases in between. The CDR3 has 16 residues. Germline V lookup: CDR1 MNHEY, CDR2 SMNVEV (reference sequence). CDR3 coding DNA: TGTGCCAGCAGAAAAACCGGGACAGGGACAGCGGGAGAACCGTTCTTC. As protein: CASRKTGTGTAGEPFF.

The CDR3 bases are TGCAGCGTTGTTTCGCGCGACGGGGTCACTGAAGCTTTCTTT. It specifies CSVVSRDGVTEAFF. The chain recombines TRBV29-1 with TRBJ1-1; D is undetermined. The V end was cut by 4 bases, the J end by 4 bases, with 16 bases between. Germline assignment: CDR1 SQVTM and CDR2 ANQGSEA. The CDR3 totals 14 residues.

The rearrangement uses TRBV7-2 and TRBJ2-1, with no clear D. V was trimmed by 6 bases and J by 7 bases, leaving 13 bases between them. The germline CDR1 and CDR2 sequences are SGHTA and FQGNSA. This CDR3 has 13 amino acids. The CDR3: CASRPVGYNEQFF. As DNA, the CDR3 is TGTGCCAGCAGACCCGTCGGGTATAATGAGCAGTTCTTC.

This clone has only a few counts. The rearrangement uses TRBV4-1 and TRBJ1-5, with 9 bases fitting TRBD1. Germline CDR1 reads MGHRA; CDR2 reads YSYEKL. The CDR3 totals 18 residues. The trim removed 0 bases at V and 3 bases at J, leaving 9 bases unmatched. In DNA, the CDR3 is TGCGCCAGCAGCCAAGAAGTGGGCGGGACAGGGAACAATCAGCCCCAGCATTTT. Translating gives CASSQEVGGTGNNQPQHF.

The DNA for the CDR3 is TGTGCCAGCAGTTTATTGGGACTAGCGGACGAGCAGTACTTC. This sequence encodes CASSLLGLADEQYF. The J gene is TRBJ2-7, the V gene TRBV27; 11 nucleotides align to TRBD2. This CDR3 has 14 amino acids. Germline loops: CDR1 MNHEY, CDR2 SMNVEV (reference sequence). V was clipped by 1 base and J by 5 bases; unmatched bases: 1.

V gene TRBV7-3 combines with J gene TRBJ1-6; tentative D call: TRBD1 (5 bases). Germline CDR1 and CDR2: SGHTA and FQGTGA. Deletions cut 1 base from V and 10 bases from J, with 14 bases between. This CDR3 is 15 amino acids long. The CDR3, as DNA: TGTGCCAGCAGCTTAAAGTCAGGGTTTGGGTCACCCCTCCACTTT. Amino acids: CASSLKSGFGSPLHF.

Of note for this clone: The same CDR3 can be traced to other DNA sequences in this sample. The rearrangement links TRBV5-1 to TRBJ1-6; the match to TRBD1 covers 9 bases. J lost 10 bases, V lost 1 base, and 6 bases had no gene match. The CDR3 consists of 15 residues. Germline CDR1 and CDR2: SGHRS and YFSETQ. The CDR3 protein is CASSLTGQGRSPLHF. CDR3 bases: TGCGCCAGCAGCTTGACGGGACAGGGTCGATCACCCCTCCACTTT.

The rearrangement uses TRBV13 and TRBJ2-3, with D possibly TRBD1 on 6 matching bases. V shed 2 bases and J shed 0 bases, with 15 bases lying between them. Germline CDR1 PRHDT, CDR2 FYEKMQ (reference sequence). The CDR3 has 17 amino acids. CDR3 coding DNA: TGTGCCAGCAGCTTATACGGCTGGACAGAGAGCACAGATACGCAGTATTTT. It specifies CASSLYGWTESTDTQYF.

J is TRBJ1-4 and V is TRBV30; TRBD1 matches at 8 bases. V shed 3 bases and J 7 bases; nucleotides not matched to a gene: 1. This CDR3 is built from 12 residues. Germline CDR1 is GTSNPN and CDR2 is SVGIG (reference sequence). CDR3 loop: CAWSDRGEKLFF. In DNA, the CDR3 is TGTGCCTGGAGCGACAGGGGTGAAAAACTGTTTTTT.

The gene calls are TRBV5-1 and TRBJ1-1; 7 bases match TRBD1. The trim removed 0 bases at V and 9 bases at J, leaving 8 bases unmatched. The CDR3 is made up of 14 amino acids. Germline-derived CDR1 and CDR2 are SGHRS and YFSETQ. The CDR3 here is CASSLGGTEAKAFF. In DNA, the CDR3 is TGCGCCAGCAGCTTGGGAGGGACAGAGGCTAAAGCTTTCTTT.

The gene calls are TRBV10-3 and TRBJ2-7, with 12 bases lining up with TRBD2. Germline assignment: CDR1 ENHRY and CDR2 SYGVKD. Unmatched junction bases numbered 8, after V lost 7 bases and J lost 4 bases. The CDR3 has 15 amino acids. The CDR3 region is CAIKSTSGRGYEQYF. For the CDR3, the DNA is TGTGCCATCAAATCGACTAGCGGGAGAGGTTACGAGCAGTACTTC.

This chain joins TRBV27 and TRBJ1-4; 7 bases map to TRBD1. V lost 5 bases, J lost 4 bases, and 4 bases stayed unmatched. Germline assignment: CDR1 MNHEY and CDR2 SMNVEV (reference sequence). The CDR3 has 14 residues. This CDR3 reads CASSLRDSNEKLFF. DNA for the CDR3: TGTGCCAGCAGTCTCCGGGACAGTAATGAAAAACTGTTTTTT.

The rearrangement joins TRBV30 to TRBJ1-2, with TRBD1 matching over 7 bases. J lost 4 bases, V lost 2 bases, and 7 bases had no gene match. The CDR3 has 14 residues. Per germline, CDR1 GTSNPN and CDR2 SVGIG (reference sequence). CDR3 protein: CAWSTDRTIYGYTF. The CDR3 nucleotides read TGTGCCTGGAGTACGGACAGGACGATCTATGGCTACACCTTC.

This sequence joins TRBV6-6 and TRBJ2-2; TRBD1 is a possible D gene (5 bases). Per the germline V gene, CDR1 is MNHNY and CDR2 is SVGAGI (reference sequence). CDR3 length: 14 amino acids. Trimming removed 7 bases from V and 2 bases from J, with 11 bases in between. CDR3 DNA: TGTGCCAGCACTCAGGGCTTTAACACCGGGGAGCTGTTTTTT. It encodes CASTQGFNTGELFF.

The chain has TRBV7-9 and TRBJ2-7; the match to TRBD2 covers 7 bases. Per germline, CDR1 SEHNR and CDR2 FQNEAQ (reference sequence). V was pared by 5 bases and J by 3 bases, with 4 bases of the junction left unmatched. CDR3 length equals 13 residues. CDR3 region: CASSMGLNYEQYF. The CDR3 DNA reads as TGTGCCAGCAGCATGGGACTAAACTACGAGCAGTACTTC.

The V call is TRBV11-3, the J call TRBJ2-3, with TRBD2 matching over 8 bases. Germline V gene data show CDR1 as SGHNT and CDR2 as YENEEA. Trimming at V came to 7 bases and at J to 6 bases, leaving 12 bases not matched to a gene. CDR3 length equals 15 residues. The DNA of the CDR3 is TGTGCCAGCACCGCCGGGGGGGGGCCTTCGGATACGCAGTATTTT. Its protein product is CASTAGGGPSDTQYF.

The chain has TRBV5-8 and TRBJ1-6, with D possibly TRBD1 on 5 matching bases. There are 15 residues in the CDR3. The V end was cut by 4 bases, the J end by 6 bases, with 14 bases between. Germline V gives CDR1 SGHTS, CDR2 YDEGEE. CDR3 sequence reads: CASSLGPGGNSPLHF. The CDR3 region has the DNA TGTGCCAGCAGCCTAGGACCCGGGGGTAATTCACCCCTCCACTTT.

J is TRBJ2-3 and V is TRBV5-4; 8 positions agree with TRBD2. The CDR3 contains 18 residues. Germline V gene data show CDR1 as SGHNT and CDR2 as YYREEE (reference sequence). Trimming removed 3 bases from V and 9 bases from J; junction bases left unmatched: 21. The CDR3 sequence: CASSSILGRGGGLETQYF. The CDR3 region has the DNA TGTGCCAGCAGCTCGATTCTCGGTCGGGGGGGCGGACTTGAGACGCAGTATTTT.